The T cell receptor beta chain under discussion was sequenced for a study of blood T cells in healthy people across ages. Study findings and constraints: Not knowing donor CMV status may have confounded expanded clonotype changes. One million T cells yielded diversity estimates that were considered underestimates.

Using a J-beta primer mix together with a sample-barcoded 5' primer, a second PCR was run for roughly 7 to 11 cycles. TCRdb called the 5' RACE reads again in MiXCR, with one record for every CDR3 protein. The table has about 680,000 distinct CDR3 sequences, around half seen once. CDR3 length: 14 residues. Germline V CDR1 and CDR2: DFQATT, SNEGSKA (reference sequence). Unmatched junction bases numbered 7, after V lost 3 bases and J lost 8 bases. Around 10 milliliters was the volume of peripheral blood drawn from each donor. Concerning this clonotype: The target antigen is unknown.

The sequencing input was blood. The chain joins TRBV20-1 to TRBJ2-1; 10 bases match TRBD2. The clonotype originates from a woman aged 55-69 years in good health. For the CDR3, the DNA is TGCAGTGCTAGGGCTAGCGGGAGTGGTGATGAGCAGTTCTTC. The encoded protein is CSARASGSGDEQFF.